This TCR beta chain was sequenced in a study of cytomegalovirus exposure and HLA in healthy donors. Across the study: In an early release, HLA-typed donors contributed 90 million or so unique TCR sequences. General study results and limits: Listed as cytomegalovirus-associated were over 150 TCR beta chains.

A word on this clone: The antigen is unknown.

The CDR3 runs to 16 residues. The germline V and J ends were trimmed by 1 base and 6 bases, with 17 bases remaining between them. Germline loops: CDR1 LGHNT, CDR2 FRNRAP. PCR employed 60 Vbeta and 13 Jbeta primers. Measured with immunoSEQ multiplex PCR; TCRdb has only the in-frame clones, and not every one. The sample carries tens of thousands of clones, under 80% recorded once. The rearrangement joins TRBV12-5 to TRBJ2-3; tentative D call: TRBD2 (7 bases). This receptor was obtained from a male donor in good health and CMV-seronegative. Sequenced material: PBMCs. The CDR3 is CASGLGGLGGADTQYF. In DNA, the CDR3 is TGTGCTAGTGGTTTGGGAGGGTTGGGGGGGGCTGATACGCAGTATTTT. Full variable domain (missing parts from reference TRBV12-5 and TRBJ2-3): DARVTQTPRHKVTEMGQEVTMRCQPILGHNTVFWYRQTMMQGLELLAYFRNRAPLDDSGMPKDRFSAEMPDATLATLKIQPSEPRDSAVYFCASGLGGLGGADTQYFGPGTRLTVL.